This record looks at one TCR beta chain sequence and its context. Its antigen is currently not known. There are no base qualities to consult, and no much larger clone falls within one base. Collaborating institutions collected whole blood in K2EDTA tubes following their own protocols. For TCRbeta analysis, collaborator samples were shipped as frozen whole blood, as isolated PBMCs, or as DNA extracted from either sample type. These data come from a study of blood T cell repertoires in COVID-19 (TCRdb year 2020). Regarding the study in general: Collaborator samples came from the United States, Italy and Spain and covered acute and convalescent phases of COVID-19. The material from the prospective study consisted of cDNA or gDNA derived from T cells, B-cell-depleted T cells, or PBMCs. Subjects who had been exposed to COVID-19, were actively infected with it, or had recovered from it provided the deeply sampled blood TCRbeta repertoires that made up the dataset. The repertoires were released in a freely available public database intended as a resource for research on the immune response to SARS-CoV-2. Samples were obtained from the ongoing ImmuneRACE study (first 160 participants) and from some 1,200 subjects provided by 6 global collaborators. Nearly every sample came with metadata listing a de-identified subject ID, COVID-19 status, age in years and sex. Where available, HLA class I and class II types were taken from metadata supplied by the sample provider and were not determined by assay-based typing. General conclusions and limits of the study: The quantity of clinical and demographic metadata differed by source and by participant and was supplied without curation.

The immunoSEQ Assay, a bias-controlled multiplex PCR, was used to amplify TCRbeta CDR3 regions from genomic DNA. The authors processed their data as follows. Nucleated cell counts per sample were estimated from amplification of reference gene primers within the assay. Sequence reads were collapsed and filtered to measure the absolute abundance of every unique TCRbeta CDR3 rearrangement. For each sample, productive Simpson clonality was calculated as the square root of Simpson's diversity index over productive rearrangements. TCRdb provides this immuneACCESS table in a form limited to in-frame rearrangements. Some clones are lacking; in checked studies, under half of them reflect an unresolved V gene, and why the rest are absent is not known. The V and J calls and clone size were taken over from that table, and D and trimming were inferred from the DNA. Present in this sample are roughly 99,000 clones, about 91% of which were seen just once. The ten largest make up approximately 6.8% of the sample.

From its cysteine to its phenylalanine, the CDR3 spans 14 amino acids. The read is trimmed to its CDR3 DNA, 42 bases read in frame from base 1. V loses 3 bases at its end and J loses 5 bases; junction bases beyond the gene matches: 5. Taken from the germline V gene, the CDR1 and CDR2 loops are MDHEN and SYDVKM. Input material: peripheral blood. The clonotype was recovered from a man aged 50-59 years with active or convalescent COVID-19. Rearrangement joined TRBV28 to TRBJ2-5; 8 bases in the junction line up with TRBD2. The DNA sequence is TGTGCCAGCAGTTTTGCGGGAGGCTGGGAGACCCAGTACTTC. Its coded protein is CASSFAGGWETQYF. The full variable domain, with segments outside the CDR3 supplied by the reference TRBV28 and TRBJ2-5 proteins, appears as DVKVTQSSRYLVKRTGEKVFLECVQDMDHENMFWYRQDPGLGLRLIYFSYDVKMKEKGDIPEGYSVSREKKERFSLILESASTNQTSMYLCASSFAGGWETQYFGPGTRLLVL.